One and the same sample provided the 25 T cell receptor beta chains below, sequenced in a study of shared clonotypes between healthy human individuals. Profiling relied on immunoSEQ multiplex PCR, and the TCRdb table lists in-frame clones only, not all of them. The repertoire includes 800,000 to 950,000 clones, about 97% of them detected once, and about 0.21% sits in the top ten. Naive CD8 cells were CD45RO-negative, positively selected for CCR7, excluding terminally differentiated effector memory CD45RA+ cells. The specimen sequenced was naive CD8+ T cells sorted from blood. The receptors were sampled from a man younger than 40 in good health.

This chain uses TRBV27 with TRBJ2-3, with a possible D match to TRBD1 (5 bases). V lost 3 bases to trimming and J lost 0 bases, with 10 bases between them. Per the germline V gene, CDR1 is MNHEY and CDR2 is SMNVEV (reference sequence). CDR3 length equals 15 residues. In DNA, the CDR3 is TGTGCCAGCAGTTTTTACAGGTCCAGCACAGATACGCAGTATTTT. Protein product: CASSFYRSSTDTQYF.

This clone was detected only a few times. CDR3 residues: CASSSVGQGHGYTF. The CDR3 DNA reads as TGTGCCAGCAGCTCAGTGGGACAGGGACATGGCTACACCTTC. The chain is built from TRBV11-2 and TRBJ1-2; 9 bases agree with TRBD1. The germline gives CDR1 SGHAT, CDR2 FQNNGV. Unmatched junction bases numbered 6, after V lost 4 bases and J lost 6 bases. The CDR3 has 14 residues.

This clone is a singleton in its sample. V is TRBV19 and J is TRBJ2-1, with D tentatively TRBD2 (5 bases). V was trimmed by 3 bases and J by 10 bases, leaving 19 bases between them. The CDR3 spans 15 residues. The germline gives CDR1 LNHDA, CDR2 SQIVND (reference sequence). DNA of the CDR3: TGTGCCAGTAGTATCCTCCGCCGGGATAGTGCCGAGCAGTTCTTC. It is translated as CASSILRRDSAEQFF.

The chain uses TRBV7-9 and TRBJ2-7, with TRBD2 identical over 13 bases. This CDR3 contains 13 residues. The trim removed 6 bases at V and 6 bases at J, leaving 2 bases unmatched. Germline V gene sequence: CDR1 SEHNR, CDR2 FQNEAQ (reference sequence). The CDR3 coding sequence is TGTGCCAGCAGGCGGACTAGCGGGAGCGAGCAGTACTTC. It yields the protein CASRRTSGSEQYF.

The chain carries TRBV6-6 and TRBJ2-7, with D perhaps given as TRBD1 or TRBD2 (5 bases each). CDR1 and CDR2 (germline): MNHNY, SVGAGI (reference sequence). The CDR3 contains 13 residues. Trimming shortened V by 6 bases and J by 7 bases, and 16 bases separated the two germline ends. The chain's CDR3 is CASSPHGGEEQYF. The CDR3 DNA reads TGTGCCAGCAGCCCCCATGGGGGAGAAGAGCAGTACTTC.

The J gene is TRBJ2-7, the V gene TRBV7-6; TRBD2 agrees at 7 bases. The CDR3 spans 16 residues. Germline V gives CDR1 SGHVS, CDR2 FNYEAQ. J was trimmed by 2 bases and V by 5 bases; bases with no gene match: 12. The CDR3 spells CASSGGDGAPTYEQYF. The CDR3 region has the DNA TGTGCCAGCAGCGGGGGGGACGGGGCCCCAACCTACGAGCAGTACTTC.

The V gene is TRBV19, the J gene TRBJ1-2, with a weak D call TRBD1 (6 bases). Germline V gene sequence: CDR1 LNHDA, CDR2 SQIVND (reference sequence). Trimming removed 11 bases from V and 1 base from J, with 14 bases in between. The CDR3 is made up of 13 amino acids. As DNA, the CDR3 is TGTGCCGGCCGCGGGGGCCGTAACTATGGCTACACCTTC. Translating gives CAGRGGRNYGYTF. Drawing the rest from reference TRBV19 and TRBJ1-2, the complete variable domain is DGGITQSPKYLFRKEGQNVTLSCEQNLNHDAMYWYRQDPGQGLRLIYYSQIVNDFQKGDIAEGYSVSREKKESFPLTVTSAQKNPTAFYLCAGRGGRNYGYTFGSGTRLTVV.

In its sample, this clone was seen once. The rearrangement joins TRBV29-1 to TRBJ1-1, with D perhaps matching TRBD1 (5 bases). V dropped 3 bases and J dropped 1 base, with 9 bases sitting between them. CDR3 length: 13 residues. Germline values: CDR1 SQVTM, CDR2 ANQGSEA. The CDR3 DNA sequence: TGCAGCGTTGAGGAGGGGTGGAACACTGAAGCTTTCTTT. Protein sequence: CSVEEGWNTEAFF.

V gene TRBV7-9 combines with J gene TRBJ2-1, with D tentatively TRBD2 (5 bases). Deletions cut 1 base from V and 5 bases from J, with 9 bases between. Germline loops: CDR1 SEHNR, CDR2 FQNEAQ (reference sequence). CDR3 length equals 14 residues. The CDR3 region is CASSLDGLHNEQFF. The CDR3 DNA sequence: TGTGCCAGCAGCTTAGACGGACTTCACAATGAGCAGTTCTTC.

The rearrangement links TRBV29-1 to TRBJ2-2; 7 positions match TRBD2. CDR3 size: 15 residues. Germline V gives CDR1 SQVTM, CDR2 ANQGSEA. Trimming at V came to 5 bases and at J to 0 bases, leaving 6 bases not matched to a gene. This chain's CDR3 is CSVYSGFANTGELFF. CDR3 coding DNA: TGCAGCGTTTATAGCGGGTTCGCGAACACCGGGGAGCTGTTTTTT.

The chain employs TRBV25-1 and TRBJ2-5, with TRBD1 identical over 11 bases. Germline CDR1 is MGHDK and CDR2 is SYGVNS. J was trimmed by 5 bases and V by 5 bases; bases with no gene match: 7. This CDR3 has 15 amino acids. CDR3 loop: CASSPGQGAWETQYF. Written as DNA, the CDR3 is TGTGCCAGCAGTCCCGGACAGGGGGCTTGGGAGACCCAGTACTTC.

The V gene is TRBV11-2, the J gene TRBJ2-3, with D perhaps matching TRBD1 or TRBD2 (5 bases each). This CDR3 has 15 amino acids. V was cut by 4 bases and J by 4 bases, with 15 bases left in between. Germline values: CDR1 SGHAT, CDR2 FQNNGV. The CDR3 reads CASSWGPELPDTQYF. CDR3 in DNA: TGTGCCAGCAGCTGGGGACCAGAATTACCAGATACGCAGTATTTT. Variable domain in full (rest from reference TRBV11-2 and TRBJ2-3): EAGVAQSPRYKIIEKRQSVAFWCNPISGHATLYWYQQILGQGPKLLIQFQNNGVVDDSQLPKDRFSAERLKGVDSTLKIQPAKLEDSAVYLCASSWGPELPDTQYFGPGTRLTVL.

This clone was picked up one time. The chain couples TRBV30 to TRBJ2-2; D is undetermined. Germline V gene lookup returns CDR1 GTSNPN and CDR2 SVGIG (reference sequence). This CDR3 comprises 12 residues. V was shortened by 3 bases and J by 6 bases, with 8 bases between the two germline ends. The CDR3: CAWSAGSGELFF. CDR3 nucleotide sequence: TGTGCCTGGAGCGCAGGCTCCGGGGAGCTGTTTTTT.

The chain combines TRBV27 with TRBJ2-7, with 8 bases lining up with TRBD1. The J segment lost 6 bases and the V segment lost 2 bases, leaving 6 bases of the junction unmatched. This CDR3 spans 14 amino acids. Germline V gene data show CDR1 as MNHEY and CDR2 as SMNVEV (reference sequence). The CDR3 loop is CASSLVRTGFEQYF. CDR3 bases: TGTGCCAGCAGTTTAGTACGGACAGGGTTCGAGCAGTACTTC.

A few counts support this clone. V usage is TRBV9 and J usage is TRBJ2-1; no firm D call. Trimming left V 0 bases short and J 9 bases short, with 10 bases between. CDR1 is SGDLS, CDR2 YYNGEE, per germline. The CDR3 is 13 residues long. Here the CDR3 reads CASSVGGRVEQFF. The DNA for the CDR3 is TGTGCCAGCAGCGTAGGTGGGCGAGTTGAGCAGTTCTTC.

The V call is TRBV2, the J call TRBJ2-7; D is possibly TRBD2 (6 bases). This CDR3 has 12 residues. Trimming stripped 10 bases from V and 3 bases from J, with 13 bases between. CDR1 and CDR2 from the germline V gene are SNHLY and FYNNEI. This CDR3 is CATGTLRYEQYF. The CDR3, as DNA: TGTGCCACCGGGACTCTGCGCTACGAGCAGTACTTC.

This rearrangement joins TRBV6-5 to TRBJ2-2, with a weak D call TRBD1 (6 bases). Germline assignment: CDR1 MNHEY and CDR2 SVGAGI. This CDR3 is 15 amino acids long. V was shortened by 6 bases and J by 3 bases, with 14 bases between the two germline ends. The CDR3 sequence: CASSRRTAYTGELFF. CDR3 bases: TGTGCCAGCAGCCGCCGGACAGCATACACCGGGGAGCTGTTTTTT.

The chain joins TRBV13 to TRBJ1-2, with a tentative D call TRBD1 (5 bases). This CDR3 region has 13 residues. The V gene lost 5 bases and the J gene lost 0 bases, with 7 bases spanning the gap. The V gene's germline CDR1 is PRHDT and CDR2 FYEKMQ (reference sequence). The DNA of the CDR3 is TGTGCCAGCAGCGAGGGGACTAACTATGGCTACACCTTC. This sequence encodes CASSEGTNYGYTF.

This clone was observed once. The gene calls are TRBV27 and TRBJ2-7; D remains unclear. Germline V lookup: CDR1 MNHEY, CDR2 SMNVEV (reference sequence). Trimming shortened V by 3 bases and J by 7 bases, and 16 bases separated the two germline ends. The CDR3 spans 14 residues. DNA for the CDR3: TGTGCCAGCAGTTTGGCCGGCAGCCATCGGGAGCAGTACTTC. Translating gives CASSLAGSHREQYF.

V is TRBV7-6 and J is TRBJ2-7; 9 bases line up with TRBD1. Germline trimming cut 5 bases from V and 7 bases from J; bases unmatched to any gene: 9. The CDR3 is 14 residues long. From germline, CDR1 is SGHVS and CDR2 FNYEAQ. CDR3: CASSRTGAPWEQYF. The CDR3 nucleotides are TGTGCCAGCAGCCGGACAGGGGCCCCGTGGGAGCAGTACTTC.

The chain is built from TRBV7-2 and TRBJ2-2; D might be TRBD1 (5 bases). V was clipped by 4 bases and J by 3 bases, with 24 bases between them. This CDR3 region has 19 residues. CDR1 and CDR2 (germline): SGHTA, FQGNSA. CDR3 amino acids: CASSSDPVQGRVYTGELFF. As DNA, the CDR3 is TGTGCCAGCAGCTCAGACCCCGTTCAGGGCAGGGTTTACACCGGGGAGCTGTTTTTT.

The rearrangement uses TRBV7-9 and TRBJ2-7; 9 nucleotides agree with TRBD1. From germline, CDR1 is SEHNR and CDR2 FQNEAQ (reference sequence). The CDR3 spans 16 residues. V shed 4 bases, J shed 2 bases, and the junction held 9 bases outside the gene matches. The CDR3 protein is CASSSPWTGETYEQYF. The DNA for the CDR3 is TGTGCCAGCAGCTCACCTTGGACAGGGGAAACCTACGAGCAGTACTTC.

This clone has a single count. The chain links TRBV7-2 to TRBJ2-1; D call uncertain. The V and J ends lost 5 bases and 4 bases respectively, with 12 bases between them. The CDR3 loop spans 14 amino acids. Germline loops: CDR1 SGHTA, CDR2 FQGNSA. CDR3 sequence: CASSPSATYNEQFF. In DNA, the CDR3 is TGTGCCAGCAGCCCCTCGGCAACTTACAATGAGCAGTTCTTC.

DNA for the CDR3: TGTGCCAGCAGTCTACCTGGGGGCCCCTCAGATACGCAGTATTTT. Translating it yields CASSLPGGPSDTQYF. J is TRBJ2-3 and V is TRBV5-4, with a possible D match to TRBD1 (6 bases). Trimming cost V 5 bases and J 4 bases, with 17 bases left between them. CDR1 is SGHNT, CDR2 YYREEE, per germline (reference sequence). This CDR3 has 15 residues.

The genes are TRBV7-2 and TRBJ2-7, with 7 bases matching TRBD2. V gave up 5 bases and J gave up 2 bases; unmatched junction bases: 6. Germline values: CDR1 SGHTA, CDR2 FQGNSA. This CDR3 spans 14 amino acids. The CDR3 nucleotides read TGTGCCAGCAGCCCAGCGGGGCTTACCTACGAGCAGTACTTC. Amino acid sequence: CASSPAGLTYEQYF. Full variable domain (outside the CDR3, taken from reference TRBV7-2 and TRBJ2-7): GAGVSQSPSNKVTEKGKDVELRCDPISGHTALYWYRQSLGQGLEFLIYFQGNSAPDKSGLPSDRFSAERTGGSVSTLTIQRTQQEDSAVYLCASSPAGLTYEQYFGPGTRLTVT.